A single T cell receptor beta chain is shown here with its context. Its antigen is not known. Method: immunoSEQ multiplex PCR; TCRdb's copy keeps in-frame clones and lacks some. Of fewer than 40,000 clones listed, 82% are singletons. These data belong to a study of Tregs in tolerant kidney transplant recipients. Study-wide background: An approximately three-day belatacept mixed lymphocyte reaction, sometimes plus 5-day graft donor restimulation, preceded CD4+CD25+CD127- sorting. Recipient cells were told from donor cells by antibody staining.

Study-wide results and limits: Validation in larger populations is needed because few patients were studied. This study did not directly address biological reproducibility.

This clonotype was obtained from a human donor in good health. Material: Tregs from blood cultured with allogeneic cells.

This chain's CDR3 is CASSYARWQPQHF. As DNA, the CDR3 is TGTGCCAGCAGTTACGCGAGGTGGCAGCCCCAGCATTTT. The chain has TRBV6-5 and TRBJ1-5; D remains unclear. CDR1 and CDR2 from the germline V gene are MNHEY and SVGAGI. The CDR3 has 13 amino acids. Trimming stripped 2 bases from V and 7 bases from J, with 9 bases between.